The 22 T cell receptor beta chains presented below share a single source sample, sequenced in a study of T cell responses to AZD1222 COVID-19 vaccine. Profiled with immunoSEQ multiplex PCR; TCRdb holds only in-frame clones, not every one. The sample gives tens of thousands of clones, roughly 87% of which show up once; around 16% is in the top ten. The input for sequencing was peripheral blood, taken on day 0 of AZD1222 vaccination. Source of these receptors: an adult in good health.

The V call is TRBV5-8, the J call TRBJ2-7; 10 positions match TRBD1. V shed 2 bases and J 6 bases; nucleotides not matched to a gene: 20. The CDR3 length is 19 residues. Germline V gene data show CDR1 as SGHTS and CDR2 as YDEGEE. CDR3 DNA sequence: TGTGCCAGCAGCTTCATTTGGGACAGGGGAGAGGGGGCTGTCGGCGAGCAGTACTTC. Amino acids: CASSFIWDRGEGAVGEQYF.

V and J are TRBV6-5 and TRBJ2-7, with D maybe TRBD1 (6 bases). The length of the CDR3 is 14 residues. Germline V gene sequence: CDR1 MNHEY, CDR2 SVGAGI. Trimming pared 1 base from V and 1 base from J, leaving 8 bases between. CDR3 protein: CASSYLTGSYEQYF. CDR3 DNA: TGTGCCAGCAGTTACTTGACAGGTTCCTACGAGCAGTACTTC.

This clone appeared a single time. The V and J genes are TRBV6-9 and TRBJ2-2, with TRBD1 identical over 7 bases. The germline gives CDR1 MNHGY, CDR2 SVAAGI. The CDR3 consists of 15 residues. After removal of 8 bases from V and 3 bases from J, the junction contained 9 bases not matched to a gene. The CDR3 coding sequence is TGTGCCAGCTATCCAACAGGGGCGTACACCGGGGAGCTGTTTTTT. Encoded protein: CASYPTGAYTGELFF.

The CDR3 sequence is CASSERDGYEQYF. For the CDR3, the DNA is TGTGCCAGCAGTGAGCGGGACGGCTACGAGCAGTACTTC. The chain joins TRBV6-1 to TRBJ2-7; possible D gene TRBD2, 6 bases. V lost 3 bases and J lost 3, with 9 bases in between. This CDR3 is built from 13 residues. Germline V gives CDR1 MNHNS, CDR2 SASEGT.

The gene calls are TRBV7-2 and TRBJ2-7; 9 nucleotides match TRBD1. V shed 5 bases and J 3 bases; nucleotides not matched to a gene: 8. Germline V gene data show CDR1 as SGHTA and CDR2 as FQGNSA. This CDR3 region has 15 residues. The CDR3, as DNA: TGTGCCAGCAGCCCTCAGCCGACAGGGGGCTACGAGCAGTACTTC. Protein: CASSPQPTGGYEQYF.

The CDR3 coding sequence is TGTGCCAGCAGTGGGGGTGGGGGTGTAGAGTCTAATTCACCCCTCCACTTT. It codes for CASSGGGGVESNSPLHF. The chain is built from TRBV6-1 and TRBJ1-6; D is possibly TRBD1 (5 bases). V lost 4 bases to trimming and J lost 6 bases, with 19 bases between them. The CDR3 length is 17 residues. Germline CDR1 reads MNHNS; CDR2 reads SASEGT.

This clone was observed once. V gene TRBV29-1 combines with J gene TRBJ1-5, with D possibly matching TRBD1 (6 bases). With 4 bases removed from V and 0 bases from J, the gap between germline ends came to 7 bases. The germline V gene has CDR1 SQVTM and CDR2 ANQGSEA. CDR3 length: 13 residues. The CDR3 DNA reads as TGCAGCGTTGGGACAGCTAGCAATCAGCCCCAGCATTTT. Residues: CSVGTASNQPQHF.

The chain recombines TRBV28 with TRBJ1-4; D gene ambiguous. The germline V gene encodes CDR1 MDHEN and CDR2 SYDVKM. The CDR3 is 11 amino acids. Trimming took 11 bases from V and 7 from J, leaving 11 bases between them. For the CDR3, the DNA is TGTGCCGCCTCGCTAGGTGAAAAACTGTTTTTT. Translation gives CAASLGEKLFF.

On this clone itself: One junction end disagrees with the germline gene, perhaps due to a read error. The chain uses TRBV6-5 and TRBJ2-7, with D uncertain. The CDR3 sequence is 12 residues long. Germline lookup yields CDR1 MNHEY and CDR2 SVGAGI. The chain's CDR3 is CASSDSPYEQYF. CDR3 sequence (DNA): TGTGCCAGCAGTGACTCTCCCTACGAGCAGTACTTC.

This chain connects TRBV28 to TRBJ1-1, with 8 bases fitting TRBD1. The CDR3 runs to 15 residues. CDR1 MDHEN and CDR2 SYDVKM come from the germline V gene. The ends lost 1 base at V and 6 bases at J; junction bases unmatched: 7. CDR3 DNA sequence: TGTGCCAGCAGTTTATCCGCAGGGGGCAAGGCTGAAGCTTTCTTT. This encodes CASSLSAGGKAEAFF.

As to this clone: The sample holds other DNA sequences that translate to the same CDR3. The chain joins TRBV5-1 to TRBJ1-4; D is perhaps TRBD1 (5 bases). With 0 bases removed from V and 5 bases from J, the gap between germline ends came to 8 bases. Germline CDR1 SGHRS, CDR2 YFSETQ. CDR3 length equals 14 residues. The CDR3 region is CASSLGGVNEKLFF. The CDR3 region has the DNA TGCGCCAGCAGCTTGGGAGGGGTCAATGAAAAACTGTTTTTT. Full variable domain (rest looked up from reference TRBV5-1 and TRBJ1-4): KAGVTQTPRYLIKTRGQQVTLSCSPISGHRSVSWYQQTPGQGLQFLFEYFSETQRNKGNFPGRFSGRQFSNSRSEMNVSTLELGDSALYLCASSLGGVNEKLFFGSGTQLSVL.

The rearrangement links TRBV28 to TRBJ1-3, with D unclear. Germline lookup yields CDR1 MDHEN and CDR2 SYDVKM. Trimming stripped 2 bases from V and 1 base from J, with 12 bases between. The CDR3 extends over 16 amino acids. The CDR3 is CASSLTDQISGNTIYF. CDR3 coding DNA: TGTGCCAGCAGTTTAACGGACCAGATTTCTGGAAACACCATATATTTT. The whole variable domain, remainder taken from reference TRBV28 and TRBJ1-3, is DVKVTQSSRYLVKRTGEKVFLECVQDMDHENMFWYRQDPGLGLRLIYFSYDVKMKEKGDIPEGYSVSREKKERFSLILESASTNQTSMYLCASSLTDQISGNTIYFGEGSWLTVV.

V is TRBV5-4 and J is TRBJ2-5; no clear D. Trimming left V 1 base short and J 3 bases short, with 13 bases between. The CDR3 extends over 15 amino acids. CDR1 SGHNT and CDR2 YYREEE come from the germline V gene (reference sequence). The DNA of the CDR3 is TGTGCCAGCAGCTTGAGTGTAAACGGAGAAGAGACCCAGTACTTC. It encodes CASSLSVNGEETQYF.

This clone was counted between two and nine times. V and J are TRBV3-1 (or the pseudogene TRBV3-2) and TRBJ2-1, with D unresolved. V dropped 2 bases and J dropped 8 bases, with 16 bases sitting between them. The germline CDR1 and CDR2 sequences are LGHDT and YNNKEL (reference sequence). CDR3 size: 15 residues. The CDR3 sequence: CASSQSWATWDEQFF. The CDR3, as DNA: TGTGCCAGCAGCCAATCGTGGGCTACTTGGGATGAGCAGTTCTTC.

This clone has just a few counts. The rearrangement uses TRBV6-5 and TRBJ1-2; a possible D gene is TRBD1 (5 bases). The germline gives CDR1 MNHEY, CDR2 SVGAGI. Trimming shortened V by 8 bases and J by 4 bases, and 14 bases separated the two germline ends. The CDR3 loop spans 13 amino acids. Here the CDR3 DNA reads TGTGCCAGCCGCCCCGGGCAGGGCTATGGCTACACCTTC. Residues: CASRPGQGYGYTF.

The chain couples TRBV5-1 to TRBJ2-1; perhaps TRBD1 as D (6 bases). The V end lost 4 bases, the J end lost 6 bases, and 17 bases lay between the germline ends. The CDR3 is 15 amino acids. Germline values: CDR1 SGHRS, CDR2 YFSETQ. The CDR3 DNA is TGCGCCAGCAGCCCCAGTGGGGGCCTGACCAATGAGCAGTTCTTC. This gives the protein CASSPSGGLTNEQFF.

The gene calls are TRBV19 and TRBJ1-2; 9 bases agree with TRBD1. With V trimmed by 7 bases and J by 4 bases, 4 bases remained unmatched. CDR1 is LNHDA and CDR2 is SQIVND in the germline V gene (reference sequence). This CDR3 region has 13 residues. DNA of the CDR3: TGTGCCAGTACCCCGGACAGGGGCTATGGCTACACCTTC. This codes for CASTPDRGYGYTF. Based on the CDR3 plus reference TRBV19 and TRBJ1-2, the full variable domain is DGGITQSPKYLFRKEGQNVTLSCEQNLNHDAMYWYRQDPGQGLRLIYYSQIVNDFQKGDIAEGYSVSREKKESFPLTVTSAQKNPTAFYLCASTPDRGYGYTFGSGTRLTVV.

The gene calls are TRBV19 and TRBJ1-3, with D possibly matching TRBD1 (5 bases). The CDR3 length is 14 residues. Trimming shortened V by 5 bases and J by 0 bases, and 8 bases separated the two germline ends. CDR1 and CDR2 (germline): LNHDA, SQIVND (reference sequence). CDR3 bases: TGTGCCAGTAGTCGGGACCGCTCTGGAAACACCATATATTTT. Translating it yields CASSRDRSGNTIYF.

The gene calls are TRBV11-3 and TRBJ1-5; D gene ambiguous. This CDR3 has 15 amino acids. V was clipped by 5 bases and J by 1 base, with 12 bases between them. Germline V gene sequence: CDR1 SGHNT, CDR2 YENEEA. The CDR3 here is CASSLLIGSNQPQHF. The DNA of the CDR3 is TGTGCCAGCAGCCTTCTCATCGGGAGCAATCAGCCCCAGCATTTT.

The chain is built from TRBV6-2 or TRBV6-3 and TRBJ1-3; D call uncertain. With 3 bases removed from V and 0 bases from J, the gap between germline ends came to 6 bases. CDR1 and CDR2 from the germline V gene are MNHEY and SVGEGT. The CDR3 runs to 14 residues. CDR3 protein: CASSYGYSGNTIYF. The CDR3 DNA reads TGTGCCAGCAGTTATGGGTACTCTGGAAACACCATATATTTT.

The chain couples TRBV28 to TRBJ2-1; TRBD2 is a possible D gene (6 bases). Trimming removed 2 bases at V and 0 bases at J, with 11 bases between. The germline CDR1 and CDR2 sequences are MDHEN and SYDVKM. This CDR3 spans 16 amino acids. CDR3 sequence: CASSLLAGSSYNEQFF. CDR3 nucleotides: TGTGCCAGCAGTTTACTCGCGGGAAGCTCCTACAATGAGCAGTTCTTC. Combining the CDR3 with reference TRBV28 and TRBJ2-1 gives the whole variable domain DVKVTQSSRYLVKRTGEKVFLECVQDMDHENMFWYRQDPGLGLRLIYFSYDVKMKEKGDIPEGYSVSREKKERFSLILESASTNQTSMYLCASSLLAGSSYNEQFFGPGTRLTVL.

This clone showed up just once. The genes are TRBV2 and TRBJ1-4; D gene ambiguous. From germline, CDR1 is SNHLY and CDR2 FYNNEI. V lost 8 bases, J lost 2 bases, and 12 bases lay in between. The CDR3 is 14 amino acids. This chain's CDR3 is CASGMRSTNEKLFF. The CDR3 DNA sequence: TGTGCCAGCGGTATGAGGTCGACTAATGAAAAACTGTTTTTT.